Listed here are 31 T cell receptor beta chains from one sample, sequenced in a study of blood T cell repertoires in COVID-19. TCRdb's copy holds only in-frame clones and misses some; the assay was immunoSEQ multiplex PCR. The repertoire holds under 300,000 clones, with roughly 80% as singletons. Material for sequencing was peripheral blood. The receptors shown here come from an elderly woman with acute or convalescent COVID-19.

V and J are TRBV14 and TRBJ2-7; no definite D call. V lost 5 bases and J lost 7, with 9 bases in between. The V gene's germline CDR1 is SGHDN and CDR2 FVKESK. The CDR3 is made up of 11 amino acids. In nucleotides, the CDR3 is TGTGCCAGCAGCGCAACTACGGAGCAGTACTTC. Translating gives CASSATTEQYF.

The genes are TRBV30 and TRBJ2-2; D perhaps matches TRBD1 (5 bases). The CDR3 is made up of 13 amino acids. Trimming shortened V by 4 bases and J by 4 bases, and 10 bases separated the two germline ends. Germline-derived CDR1 and CDR2 are GTSNPN and SVGIG (reference sequence). The CDR3 sequence: CAWKGFITGELFF. For the CDR3, the DNA is TGTGCCTGGAAGGGGTTCATCACCGGGGAGCTGTTTTTT.

This chain connects TRBV10-1 to TRBJ2-7; D perhaps matches TRBD1 (5 bases). CDR1 is WNHNN, CDR2 SYGVQD, per germline (reference sequence). The CDR3 runs 17 residues. The V end lost 2 bases, the J end lost 3 bases, and 20 bases lay between the germline ends. CDR3 DNA: TGCGCCAGCAGTGAGCCCGAGCAGGACACTTATTTCTACGAGCAGTACTTC. This sequence encodes CASSEPEQDTYFYEQYF.

This chain links TRBV18 with TRBJ2-7, with 7 bases that match TRBD2. This CDR3 is 15 amino acids long. Germline CDR1 KGHSH, CDR2 LQKENI. The V and J ends lost 6 bases and 3 bases, in that order; junction bases with no gene match: 11. CDR3 loop: CASSLSSGAYYEQYF. The CDR3 DNA is TGTGCCAGCTCCCTCTCGAGCGGGGCGTACTACGAGCAGTACTTC.

This rearrangement joins TRBV28 to TRBJ1-2, with no clear D. Looked up from germline, CDR1 is MDHEN and CDR2 is SYDVKM. CDR3 size: 11 residues. The V and J ends lost 2 bases and 8 bases respectively, with 6 bases between them. CDR3 sequence reads: CASSLHRGYTF. As DNA, the CDR3 is TGTGCCAGCAGTTTACACCGGGGCTACACCTTC.

This clone has a single count. As DNA, the CDR3 is TGTGCCAGCAGTTCCCAGGGCGGGGGCACTGAAGCTTTCTTT. It yields the protein CASSSQGGGTEAFF. The chain uses TRBV27 and TRBJ1-1, with a possible D match to TRBD1 (5 bases). Trimming removed 4 bases at V and 4 bases at J, with 13 bases between. The CDR3 spans 14 residues. Germline assignment: CDR1 MNHEY and CDR2 SMNVEV (reference sequence).

The V and J genes are TRBV2 and TRBJ1-3, with a tentative D call TRBD1 (5 bases). This CDR3 spans 16 amino acids. The germline CDR1 and CDR2 sequences are SNHLY and FYNNEI. Trimming cost V 6 bases and J 6 bases, with 21 bases left between them. This chain's CDR3 is CASRASGLMLENTIYF. DNA of the CDR3: TGTGCCAGCAGGGCCTCGGGACTGATGCTGGAAAACACCATATATTTT.

This clone appeared once. The chain carries TRBV3-1 (or the pseudogene TRBV3-2) and TRBJ2-6; D is uncertain. The germline V gene encodes CDR1 LGHDT and CDR2 YNNKEL (reference sequence). The CDR3 sequence is 15 residues long. V was pared by 1 base and J by 0 bases, with 4 bases between. The CDR3 DNA is TGTGCCAGCAGCCAAGGCGGCTCTGGGGCCAACGTCCTGACTTTC. Amino acids: CASSQGGSGANVLTF.

This chain uses TRBV30 with TRBJ1-1; D ambiguous. CDR1 is GTSNPN, CDR2 SVGIG, per germline (reference sequence). Trimming left V 0 bases short and J 1 base short, with 9 bases between. There are 14 residues in the CDR3. The CDR3 protein is CAWSVLEGNTEAFF. Here the CDR3 DNA reads TGTGCCTGGAGTGTACTAGAAGGGAACACTGAAGCTTTCTTT.

The count of this clone is one. This chain joins TRBV5-5 and TRBJ1-5; D remains ambiguous. This CDR3 contains 14 residues. Per the germline V gene, CDR1 is SGHKS and CDR2 is YYEKEE (reference sequence). Trimming removed 7 bases at V and 1 base at J, with 12 bases between. The chain's CDR3 is CASSERPSNQPQHF. CDR3 sequence (DNA): TGTGCCAGCTCAGAGAGGCCCAGCAATCAGCCCCAGCATTTT.

J is TRBJ1-5 and V is TRBV28; TRBD1 aligns across 10 bases. The trim removed 5 bases at V and 7 bases at J, leaving 8 bases unmatched. CDR3 length: 15 residues. Germline CDR1 MDHEN, CDR2 SYDVKM. The CDR3 bases are TGTGCCAGCAGTCCCGGGACAGGGGCACGGCAGCCCCAGCATTTT. It codes for CASSPGTGARQPQHF.

This clone was picked up one time. V is TRBV27 and J is TRBJ2-7; TRBD1 agrees at 12 bases. Germline lookup yields CDR1 MNHEY and CDR2 SMNVEV (reference sequence). Trimming removed 5 bases from V and 6 bases from J; junction bases left unmatched: 8. This CDR3 is built from 15 residues. CDR3 in amino acids: CASSAGTGGTSEQYF. DNA of the CDR3: TGTGCCAGCAGTGCCGGGACAGGGGGCACCTCCGAGCAGTACTTC.

The chain is built from TRBV7-9 and TRBJ1-1; TRBD1 might be the D (6 bases). V lost 4 bases, J lost 4 bases, and 13 bases lay in between. The CDR3 loop spans 14 amino acids. Germline-derived CDR1 and CDR2 are SEHNR and FQNEAQ (reference sequence). Here the CDR3 DNA reads TGTGCCAGCAGCTGGGAGGGGGTTGGCACTGAAGCTTTCTTT. As protein: CASSWEGVGTEAFF. The complete variable domain, with remaining parts taken from reference TRBV7-9 and TRBJ1-1, reads DTGVSQNPRHKITKRGQNVTFRCDPISEHNRLYWYRQTLGQGPEFLTYFQNEAQLEKSRLLSDRFSAERPKGSFSTLEIQRTEQGDSAMYLCASSWEGVGTEAFFGQGTRLTVV.

The chain links TRBV19 to TRBJ2-2, with 8 positions matching TRBD2. The CDR3 consists of 16 residues. Germline V gives CDR1 LNHDA, CDR2 SQIVND (reference sequence). V lost 3 bases to trimming and J lost 5 bases; unmatched junction nucleotides: 8. In DNA form, the CDR3 reads TGTGCCAGTAGTATTGCGGCGGGGGGTGGAACCGGGGAGCTGTTTTTT. Its protein is CASSIAAGGGTGELFF.

The rearrangement joins TRBV7-9 to TRBJ2-3; 12 bases map to TRBD2. CDR1 and CDR2 (germline): SEHNR, FQNEAQ (reference sequence). The V and J ends lost 3 bases and 1 base, in that order; junction bases with no gene match: 5. This CDR3 contains 17 residues. CDR3 coding DNA: TGTGCCAGCAGCTTGGTTCGGACTAGCGGGGGCACAGATACGCAGTATTTT. Protein: CASSLVRTSGGTDTQYF.

This clone was found once. This sequence joins TRBV27 and TRBJ1-5; the D gene is possibly TRBD1 (5 bases). Trimming removed 6 bases from V and 4 bases from J, with 10 bases in between. The germline V gene encodes CDR1 MNHEY and CDR2 SMNVEV (reference sequence). The CDR3 runs 13 residues. The CDR3 DNA sequence: TGTGCCAGCAGCAGGGCCCGTAATCAGCCCCAGCATTTT. Its translation: CASSRARNQPQHF.

The V gene is TRBV2, the J gene TRBJ2-7; D unclear. This CDR3 region has 11 residues. Germline values: CDR1 SNHLY, CDR2 FYNNEI. V gave up 6 bases and J gave up 4 bases, with 7 bases separating them. The CDR3 protein is CASRKTYEQYF. The CDR3 DNA reads TGTGCCAGCAGGAAGACTTACGAGCAGTACTTC.

The chain recombines TRBV28 with TRBJ1-2, with a weak D call TRBD1 (5 bases). Per germline, CDR1 MDHEN and CDR2 SYDVKM. V was pared by 1 base and J by 6 bases, with 12 bases between. The CDR3 is 14 amino acids. The CDR3 protein is CASSLSGGADGYTF. CDR3 in DNA: TGTGCCAGCAGTTTATCGGGGGGAGCGGATGGCTACACCTTC.

The CDR3 reads CASSQSGTGGDQPQHF. The CDR3 nucleotides read TGTGCCAGCAGCCAATCCGGGACAGGGGGGGATCAGCCCCAGCATTTT. The V call is TRBV3-1 (or the pseudogene TRBV3-2), the J call TRBJ1-5; 11 nucleotides line up with TRBD1. The germline V gene encodes CDR1 LGHDT and CDR2 YNNKEL (reference sequence). This CDR3 is built from 16 residues. J gave up 5 bases and V 2 bases, and 5 bases lay outside the gene matches.

The chain is built from TRBV7-9 and TRBJ2-3; possible D gene TRBD2, 5 bases. The germline CDR1 and CDR2 sequences are SEHNR and FQNEAQ (reference sequence). V lost 0 bases and J lost 6, with 13 bases in between. CDR3 length: 15 amino acids. This chain's CDR3 is CASSLAGARMDTQYF. The CDR3 nucleotides read TGTGCCAGCAGCTTAGCGGGAGCTAGGATGGATACGCAGTATTTT.

This sequence joins TRBV10-3 and TRBJ2-5; perhaps TRBD1 as D (6 bases). Germline V gene data show CDR1 as ENHRY and CDR2 as SYGVKD. The CDR3 is 12 residues long. Trimming removed 4 bases from V and 4 bases from J, with 7 bases in between. This chain's CDR3 is CAISVDRETQYF. The CDR3 DNA reads as TGTGCCATCAGTGTGGACAGAGAGACCCAGTACTTC.

The chain is built from TRBV6-2 or TRBV6-3 and TRBJ2-7; 10 bases fit TRBD1. Per the germline V gene, CDR1 is MNHEY and CDR2 is SVGEGT. The junction had 7 bases not matched to a gene; V was cut back by 2 bases and J by 3 bases. This CDR3 is built from 16 residues. Here the CDR3 reads CASSYLGTGASYEQYF. DNA of the CDR3: TGTGCCAGCAGTTACCTCGGGACAGGGGCGAGCTACGAGCAGTACTTC.

A note on this clone: This CDR3 is also generated by other DNA sequences in the sample. The chain joins TRBV5-4 to TRBJ2-5; 9 nucleotides agree with TRBD1. V trimming: 0 bases; J trimming: 5 bases; junction bases outside the gene matches: 2. The germline V gene encodes CDR1 SGHNT and CDR2 YYREEE (reference sequence). The CDR3 spans 14 residues. CDR3 sequence reads: CASSLGDRAETQYF. CDR3 nucleotide sequence: TGTGCCAGCAGCTTGGGGGACAGGGCGGAGACCCAGTACTTC.

The chain joins TRBV6-6 to TRBJ1-2; 8 bases fit TRBD1. The CDR3 contains 13 residues. CDR1 is MNHNY, CDR2 SVGAGI, per germline (reference sequence). The V gene end was trimmed by 5 bases and the J gene end by 4 bases; junction bases not matched to a gene: 3. CDR3 sequence reads: CASSRGQGYGYTF. The CDR3 DNA reads as TGTGCCAGCAGTCGCGGACAGGGCTATGGCTACACCTTC.

V gene TRBV5-8 combines with J gene TRBJ2-7; 10 nucleotides line up with TRBD1. This CDR3 region has 13 residues. The germline V gene has CDR1 SGHTS and CDR2 YDEGEE. V was pared by 5 bases and J by 4 bases, with 3 bases of the junction left unmatched. CDR3 protein: CASRRTGGYEQYF. In DNA, the CDR3 is TGTGCCAGCAGACGGACAGGGGGGTACGAGCAGTACTTC.

The chain recombines TRBV3-1 (or the pseudogene TRBV3-2) with TRBJ2-5; D remains ambiguous. The germline V and J ends were trimmed by 1 base and 5 bases, with 20 bases remaining between them. Germline-derived CDR1 and CDR2 are LGHDT and YNNKEL (reference sequence). CDR3 length: 17 amino acids. CDR3 loop: CASSQGALAGSFETQYF. The CDR3 DNA reads TGTGCCAGCAGCCAAGGAGCTTTGGCAGGTTCGTTCGAGACCCAGTACTTC.

V usage is TRBV27 and J usage is TRBJ2-2; weak D call: TRBD2 (6 bases). Germline values: CDR1 MNHEY, CDR2 SMNVEV (reference sequence). V lost 3 bases and J lost 5, with 19 bases in between. CDR3 length: 17 residues. The CDR3 DNA reads TGTGCCAGCAGTTTTTGGCGGGGCGGTGTGGGTACCGGGGAGCTGTTTTTT. Its translation is CASSFWRGGVGTGELFF.

The gene calls are TRBV6-2 or TRBV6-3 and TRBJ1-2, with D possibly TRBD1 on 5 matching bases. The CDR3 sequence is 15 residues long. Germline V gene data show CDR1 as MNHEY and CDR2 as SVGEGT. V was pared by 2 bases and J by 4 bases, with 14 bases between. CDR3 bases: TGTGCCAGCAGTTACGCAAGACAGATTCTCTATGGCTACACCTTC. Residues: CASSYARQILYGYTF.

This chain links TRBV5-1 with TRBJ1-3; a weak D match, TRBD1 (5 bases). The CDR3 runs to 15 residues. Per the germline V gene, CDR1 is SGHRS and CDR2 is YFSETQ. Trimming took 0 bases from V and 1 from J, leaving 8 bases between them. The chain's CDR3 is CASSLAQGSGNTIYF. CDR3 sequence (DNA): TGCGCCAGCAGCTTGGCCCAGGGTTCTGGAAACACCATATATTTT.

The V call is TRBV6-1, the J call TRBJ2-3; tentative D call: TRBD2 (5 bases). The V end lost 1 base, the J end lost 2 bases, and 10 bases lay between the germline ends. Germline CDR1 reads MNHNS; CDR2 reads SASEGT. This CDR3 is built from 15 residues. CDR3 sequence reads: CASSEGRWTTDTQYF. The CDR3 DNA reads TGTGCCAGCAGTGAAGGGAGGTGGACCACAGATACGCAGTATTTT.

Here the CDR3 DNA reads TGTGCCAGCAGTACCCGACAGGGGAACGGGGAGCTGTTTTTT. Translated, it gives CASSTRQGNGELFF. The chain joins TRBV27 to TRBJ2-2; 8 bases fit TRBD1. V lost 5 bases to trimming and J lost 7 bases; unmatched junction nucleotides: 6. Germline CDR1 and CDR2: MNHEY and SMNVEV (reference sequence). The CDR3 sequence is 14 residues long.